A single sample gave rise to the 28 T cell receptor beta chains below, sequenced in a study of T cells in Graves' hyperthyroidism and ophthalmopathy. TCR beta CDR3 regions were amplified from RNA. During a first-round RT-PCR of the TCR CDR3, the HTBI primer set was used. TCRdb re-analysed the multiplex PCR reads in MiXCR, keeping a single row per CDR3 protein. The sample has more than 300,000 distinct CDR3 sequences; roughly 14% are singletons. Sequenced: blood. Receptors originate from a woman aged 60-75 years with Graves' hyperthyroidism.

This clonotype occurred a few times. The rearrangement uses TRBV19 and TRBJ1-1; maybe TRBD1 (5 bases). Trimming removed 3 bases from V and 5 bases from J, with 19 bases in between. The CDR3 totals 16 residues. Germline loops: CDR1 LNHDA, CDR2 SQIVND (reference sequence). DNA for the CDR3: TGTGCCAGTAGTATTCAGTTTGGGGCAGGAGAAACTGAAGCTTTCTTT. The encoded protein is CASSIQFGAGETEAFF.

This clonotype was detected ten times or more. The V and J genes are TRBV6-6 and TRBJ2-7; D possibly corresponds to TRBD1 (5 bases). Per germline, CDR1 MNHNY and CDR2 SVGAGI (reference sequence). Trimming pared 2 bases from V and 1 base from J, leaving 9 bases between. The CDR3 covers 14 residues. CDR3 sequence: CASSYDSASYEQYF. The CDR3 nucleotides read TGTGCCAGCAGTTACGACAGTGCTTCCTACGAGCAGTACTTC.

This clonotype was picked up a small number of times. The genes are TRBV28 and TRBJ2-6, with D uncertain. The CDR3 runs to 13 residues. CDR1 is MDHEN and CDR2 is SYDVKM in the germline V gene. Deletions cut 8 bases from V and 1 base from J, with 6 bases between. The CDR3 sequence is CASQFSGANVLTF. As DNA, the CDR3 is TGTGCCAGCCAGTTTTCTGGGGCCAACGTCCTGACTTTC.

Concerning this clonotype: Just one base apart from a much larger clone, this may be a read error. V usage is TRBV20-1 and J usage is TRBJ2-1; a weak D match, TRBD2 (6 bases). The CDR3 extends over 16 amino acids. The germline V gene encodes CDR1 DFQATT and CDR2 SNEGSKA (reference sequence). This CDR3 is CSARDVGGAPSEEQIF. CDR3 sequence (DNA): TGCAGTGCTAGAGATGTTGGCGGGGCCCCCTCTGAGGAGCAGATCTTC.

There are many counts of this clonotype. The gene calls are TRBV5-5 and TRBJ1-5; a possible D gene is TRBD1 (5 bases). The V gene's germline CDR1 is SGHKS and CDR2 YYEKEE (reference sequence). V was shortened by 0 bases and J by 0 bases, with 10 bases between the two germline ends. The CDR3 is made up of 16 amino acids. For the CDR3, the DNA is TGTGCCAGCAGCTTGGCAGGGTGGGATAGCAATCAGCCCCAGCATTTT. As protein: CASSLAGWDSNQPQHF.

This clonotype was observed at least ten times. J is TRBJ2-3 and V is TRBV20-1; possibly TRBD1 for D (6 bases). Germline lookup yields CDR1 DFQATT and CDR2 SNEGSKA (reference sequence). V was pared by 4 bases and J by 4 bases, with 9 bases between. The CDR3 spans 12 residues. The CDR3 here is CSAIEGADTQYF. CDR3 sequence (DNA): TGCAGTGCTATTGAGGGGGCAGATACGCAGTATTTT.

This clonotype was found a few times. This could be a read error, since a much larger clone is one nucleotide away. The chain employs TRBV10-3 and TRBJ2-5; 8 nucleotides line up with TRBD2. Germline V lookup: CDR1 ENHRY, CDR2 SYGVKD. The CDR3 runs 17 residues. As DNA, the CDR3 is TGTGCCATCAGTGAGTCCGAGCGGGAGACCGCTCAAGAGACCCAGCACTTC. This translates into CAISESERETAQETQHF.

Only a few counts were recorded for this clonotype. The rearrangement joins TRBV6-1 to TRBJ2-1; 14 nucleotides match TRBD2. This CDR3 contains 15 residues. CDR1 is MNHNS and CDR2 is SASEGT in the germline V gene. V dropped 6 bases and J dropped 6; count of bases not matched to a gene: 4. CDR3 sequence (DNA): TGTGCCAGCAGGGGGACTAGCGGGAGTTTCAATGAGCAGTTCTTC. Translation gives CASRGTSGSFNEQFF.

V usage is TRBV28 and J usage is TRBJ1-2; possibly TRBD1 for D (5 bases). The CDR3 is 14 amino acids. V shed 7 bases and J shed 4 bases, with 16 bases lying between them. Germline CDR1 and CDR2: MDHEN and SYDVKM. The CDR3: CASIPRGGVYGYTF. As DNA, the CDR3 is TGTGCCAGCATCCCCCGTGGGGGGGTCTATGGCTACACCTTC.

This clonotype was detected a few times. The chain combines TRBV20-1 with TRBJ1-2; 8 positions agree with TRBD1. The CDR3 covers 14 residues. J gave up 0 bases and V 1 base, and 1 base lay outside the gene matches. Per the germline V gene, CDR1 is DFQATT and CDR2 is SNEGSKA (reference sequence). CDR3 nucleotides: TGCAGTGCTAGAGGACAGGGGTCTAACTATGGCTACACCTTC. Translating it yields CSARGQGSNYGYTF.

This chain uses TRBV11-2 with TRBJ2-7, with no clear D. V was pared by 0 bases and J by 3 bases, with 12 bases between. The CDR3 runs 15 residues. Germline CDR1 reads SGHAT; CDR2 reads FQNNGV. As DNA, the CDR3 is TGTGCCAGCAGCTTAGAAGGCGGCGGCGGCTACGAGCAGTACTTC. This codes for CASSLEGGGGYEQYF. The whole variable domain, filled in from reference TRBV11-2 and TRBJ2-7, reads EAGVAQSPRYKIIEKRQSVAFWCNPISGHATLYWYQQILGQGPKLLIQFQNNGVVDDSQLPKDRFSAERLKGVDSTLKIQPAKLEDSAVYLCASSLEGGGGYEQYFGPGTRLTVT.

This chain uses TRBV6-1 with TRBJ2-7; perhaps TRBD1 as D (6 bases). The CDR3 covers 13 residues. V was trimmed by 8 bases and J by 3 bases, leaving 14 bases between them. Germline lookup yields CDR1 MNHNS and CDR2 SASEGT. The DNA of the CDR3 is TGTGCCAGCTCCGGACAGTCCCTCTACGAGCAGTACTTC. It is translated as CASSGQSLYEQYF.

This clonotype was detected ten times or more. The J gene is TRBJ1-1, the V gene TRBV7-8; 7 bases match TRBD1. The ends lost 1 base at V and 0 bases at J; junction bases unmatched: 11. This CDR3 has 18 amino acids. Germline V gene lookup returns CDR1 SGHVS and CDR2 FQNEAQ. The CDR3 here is CASSLGGAGQAMNTEAFF. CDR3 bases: TGTGCCAGCAGCTTAGGGGGCGCAGGACAGGCCATGAACACTGAAGCTTTCTTT.

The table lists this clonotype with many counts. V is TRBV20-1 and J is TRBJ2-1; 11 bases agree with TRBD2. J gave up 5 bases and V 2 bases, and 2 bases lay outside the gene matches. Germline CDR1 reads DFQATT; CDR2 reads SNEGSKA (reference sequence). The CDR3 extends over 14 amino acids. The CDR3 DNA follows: TGCAGTGCTAGAACGGGACTAGCGGACAATGAGCAGTTCTTC. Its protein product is CSARTGLADNEQFF.

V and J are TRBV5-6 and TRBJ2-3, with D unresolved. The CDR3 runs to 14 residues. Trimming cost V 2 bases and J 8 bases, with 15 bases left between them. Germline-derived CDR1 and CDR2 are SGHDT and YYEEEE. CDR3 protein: CASSFYPPKGTQYF. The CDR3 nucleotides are TGTGCCAGCAGCTTCTACCCCCCTAAGGGTACGCAGTATTTT.

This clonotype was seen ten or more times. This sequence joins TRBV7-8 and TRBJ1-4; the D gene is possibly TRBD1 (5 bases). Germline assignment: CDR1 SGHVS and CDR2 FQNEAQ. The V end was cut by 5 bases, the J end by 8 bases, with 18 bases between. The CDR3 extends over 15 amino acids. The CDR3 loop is CASSEKGRLGEKLFF. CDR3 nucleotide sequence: TGTGCCAGCAGCGAAAAGGGGCGGCTCGGGGAAAAACTGTTTTTT.

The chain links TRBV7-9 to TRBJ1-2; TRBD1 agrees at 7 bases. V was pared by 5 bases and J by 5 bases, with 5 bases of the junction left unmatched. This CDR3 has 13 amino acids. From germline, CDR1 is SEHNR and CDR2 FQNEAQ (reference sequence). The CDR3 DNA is TGTGCCAGCAGCGAGACAGGGAATTATGGCTACACCTTC. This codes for CASSETGNYGYTF.

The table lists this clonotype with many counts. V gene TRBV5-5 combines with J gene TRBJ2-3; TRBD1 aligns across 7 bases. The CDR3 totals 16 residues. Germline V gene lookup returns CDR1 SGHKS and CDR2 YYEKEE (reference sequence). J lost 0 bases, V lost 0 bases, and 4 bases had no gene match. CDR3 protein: CASSLVGQPSTDTQYF. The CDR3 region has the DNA TGTGCCAGCAGCTTGGTGGGACAGCCTAGCACAGATACGCAGTATTTT.

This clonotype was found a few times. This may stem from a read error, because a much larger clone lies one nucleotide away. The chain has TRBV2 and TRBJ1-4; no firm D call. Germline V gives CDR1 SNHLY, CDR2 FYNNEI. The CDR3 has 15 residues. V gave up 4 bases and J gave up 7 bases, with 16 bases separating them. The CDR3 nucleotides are TGTGCCAGCAGTGCTCCGATGGCTTCTAGTGAAAAACTGTTTTTT. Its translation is CASSAPMASSEKLFF.

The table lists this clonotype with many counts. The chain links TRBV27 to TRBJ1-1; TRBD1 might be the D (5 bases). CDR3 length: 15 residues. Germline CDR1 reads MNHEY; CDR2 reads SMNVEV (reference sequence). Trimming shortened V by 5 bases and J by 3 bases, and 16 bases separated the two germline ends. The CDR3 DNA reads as TGTGCCAGCAGTCGACCGGGGGTGGCGGACACTGAAGCTTTCTTT. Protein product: CASSRPGVADTEAFF.

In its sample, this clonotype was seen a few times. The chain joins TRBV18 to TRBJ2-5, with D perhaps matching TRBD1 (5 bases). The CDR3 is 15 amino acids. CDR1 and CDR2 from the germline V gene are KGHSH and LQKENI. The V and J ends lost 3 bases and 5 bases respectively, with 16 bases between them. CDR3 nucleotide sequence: TGTGCCAGCTCACCCTTTCTAGGGGCCTCGGAGACCCAGTACTTC. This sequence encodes CASSPFLGASETQYF.

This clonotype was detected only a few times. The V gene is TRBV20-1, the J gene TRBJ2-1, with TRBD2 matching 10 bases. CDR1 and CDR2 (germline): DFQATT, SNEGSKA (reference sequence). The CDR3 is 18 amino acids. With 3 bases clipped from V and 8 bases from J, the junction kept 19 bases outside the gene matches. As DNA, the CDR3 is TGCAGTGCTAGGGTTAGCGGGGGGACAACTTCGAACGGTCATGAGCAGTTCTTC. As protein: CSARVSGGTTSNGHEQFF.

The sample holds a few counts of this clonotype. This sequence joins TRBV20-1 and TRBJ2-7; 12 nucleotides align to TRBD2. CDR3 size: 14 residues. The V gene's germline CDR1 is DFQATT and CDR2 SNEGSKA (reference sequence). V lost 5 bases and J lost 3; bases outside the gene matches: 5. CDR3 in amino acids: CSAARLAGVYEQYF. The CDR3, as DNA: TGCAGTGCTGCCCGACTAGCGGGAGTCTACGAGCAGTACTTC.

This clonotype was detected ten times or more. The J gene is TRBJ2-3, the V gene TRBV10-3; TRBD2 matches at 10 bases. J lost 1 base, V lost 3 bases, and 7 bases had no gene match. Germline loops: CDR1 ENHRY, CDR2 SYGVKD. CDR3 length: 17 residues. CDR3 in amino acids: CAISDGGTSDRTDTQYF. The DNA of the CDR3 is TGTGCCATCAGTGACGGGGGGACTAGCGACCGCACAGATACGCAGTATTTT.

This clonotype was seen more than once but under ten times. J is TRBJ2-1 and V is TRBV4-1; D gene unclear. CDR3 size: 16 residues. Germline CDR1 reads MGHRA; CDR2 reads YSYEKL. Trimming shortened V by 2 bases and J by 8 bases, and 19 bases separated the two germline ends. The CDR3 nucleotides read TGCGCCAGCAGCCAAAACTCCGCCTCCCCAACGGATGAGCAGTTCTTC. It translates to CASSQNSASPTDEQFF.

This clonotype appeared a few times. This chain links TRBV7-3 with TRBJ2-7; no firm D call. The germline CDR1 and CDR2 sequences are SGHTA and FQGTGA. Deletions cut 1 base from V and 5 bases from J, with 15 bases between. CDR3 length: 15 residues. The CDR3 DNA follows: TGTGCCAGCAGCTTAAGCGAGCTAGTTTCAAACGAGCAGTACTTC. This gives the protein CASSLSELVSNEQYF.

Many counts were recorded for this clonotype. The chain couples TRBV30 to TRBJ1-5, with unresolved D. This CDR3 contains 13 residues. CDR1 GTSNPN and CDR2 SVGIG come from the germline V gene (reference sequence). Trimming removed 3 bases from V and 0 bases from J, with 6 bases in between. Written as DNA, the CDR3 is TGTGCCTGGAGCGCTTTTAGCAATCAGCCCCAGCATTTT. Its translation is CAWSAFSNQPQHF.

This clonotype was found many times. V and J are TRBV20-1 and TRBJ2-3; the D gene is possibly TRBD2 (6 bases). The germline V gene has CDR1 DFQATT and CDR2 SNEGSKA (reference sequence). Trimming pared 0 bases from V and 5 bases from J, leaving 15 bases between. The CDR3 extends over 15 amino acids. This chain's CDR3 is CSARDSGGPGDTQYF. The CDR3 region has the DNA TGCAGTGCTAGAGATAGCGGAGGGCCGGGAGATACGCAGTATTTT.